This T cell receptor beta chain was captured in a study of Ad26.COV2.S vaccination and SARS-CoV-2 variants. Across the whole study: Donor allocation was to the COV1001 Ad26.COV2.S trial arm. Doses of Ad26.COV2.S were injected into muscle once or twice, 56 days apart. Study results and caveats: Recipients of either vaccine or placebo displayed similar breadth of non-spike TCRs.

Profiling relied on immunoSEQ multiplex PCR, and the TCRdb table lists in-frame clones only, not all of them. Of around 400,000 clones in the sample, approximately 91% were seen once. In this sample, this clone turned up once. Its matching antigen is unknown. The CDR3 sequence is 17 residues long. Germline V gene data show CDR1 as SGHRS and CDR2 as YFSETQ. V lost 4 bases, J lost 0 bases, and 12 bases stayed unmatched. Treatment described: roughly 18 received Ad26.COV2.S at low or high dose, single or two shots; five or six received placebo; per-sample allocation not given. The samples date from day 63 after the first vaccine or placebo injection.

The V and J genes are TRBV5-1 and TRBJ2-7; 8 bases line up with TRBD1. The receptor was derived from a person between 18 and 60 years old who received the Ad26.COV2.S COVID-19 vaccine or a placebo. The sample here was peripheral blood, taken in a trial of Ad26.COV2.S vaccine versus placebo. The CDR3 sequence is CASSPGQASFSSYEQYF. The DNA of the CDR3 is TGCGCCAGCAGCCCGGGACAGGCATCCTTTAGCTCCTACGAGCAGTACTTC.